These 16 T cell receptor beta chains came from one sample sequenced in a study of CD8+ T cells in alopecia areata (dated by TCRdb to the late 2010s). Reading the label with the study, this specimen's treatment or condition is: oral pan-JAK inhibitor, 5-10 mg twice daily. The library was built by means of the immunoSEQ multiplex PCR assay. RNA was extracted from all samples and reverse transcribed into cDNA as template for TCR sequencing. TCRdb obtained this table from immuneACCESS and retained in-frame rearrangements with V and J assigned. These tables miss some clones; where compared with another copy, unresolved V genes account for less than half of the shortfall, and the remainder is unexplained. The sample table holds approximately 150,000 clones, of which roughly 50% were seen once. The biggest ten clones account for more than 15% of the sample. Sequencing used CD4+ T cells sorted from blood, obtained at approximately week 56, from a patient treated with tofacitinib. The receptor set was obtained from a human donor with alopecia areata.

Concerning this clone: The same CDR3 can be traced to other DNA sequences in this sample. V and J are TRBV5-1 and TRBJ1-1; D is unclear. The V end was cut by 0 bases, the J end by 0 bases, with 6 bases between. The CDR3 runs to 14 residues. Per germline, CDR1 SGHRS and CDR2 YFSETQ. The CDR3 nucleotides are TGCGCCAGCAGCTTGGACAGATTGAACACTGAAGCTTTCTTT. It is translated as CASSLDRLNTEAFF.

The chain joins TRBV6-1 to TRBJ2-3; D unclear. Germline lookup yields CDR1 MNHNS and CDR2 SASEGT. The CDR3 totals 14 residues. The V and J ends lost 4 bases and 2 bases respectively, with 10 bases between them. CDR3 sequence reads: CASSVSDTTDTQYF. CDR3 DNA sequence: TGTGCCAGCAGTGTTAGTGACACCACAGATACGCAGTATTTT.

This rearrangement joins TRBV19 to TRBJ1-2; tentatively, D is TRBD1 (5 bases). The CDR3 extends over 14 amino acids. The V end lost 6 bases, the J end lost 4 bases, and 15 bases lay between the germline ends. From germline, CDR1 is LNHDA and CDR2 SQIVND (reference sequence). CDR3 nucleotide sequence: TGTGCCAGTAGGCCGGGTTTGGGGCCCTATGGCTACACCTTC. Its protein is CASRPGLGPYGYTF.

The sample holds a few counts of this clone. The J gene is TRBJ2-5, the V gene TRBV27; TRBD1 matches at 8 bases. V trimming: 3 bases; J trimming: 0 bases; junction bases outside the gene matches: 6. This CDR3 has 16 amino acids. Germline assignment: CDR1 MNHEY and CDR2 SMNVEV (reference sequence). CDR3 nucleotide sequence: TGTGCCAGCAGTTTGAGACAGGGGCTGTACCAAGAGACCCAGTACTTC. Translated: CASSLRQGLYQETQYF.

This clone has more than one count but fewer than ten. This may be a read error, as it is one base from a much larger clone. The V call is TRBV7-9, the J call TRBJ2-7; the D gene is possibly TRBD1 (6 bases). The germline V gene encodes CDR1 SEHNR and CDR2 FQNEAQ (reference sequence). The V gene lost 6 bases and the J gene lost 3 bases, with 12 bases spanning the gap. CDR3 length equals 13 residues. CDR3 protein: CASSRDKGYEQYF. In DNA, the CDR3 is TGTGCCAGCAGTCGGGACAAGGGCTACGAGCAGTACTTC.

V and J are TRBV30 and TRBJ1-1, with 7 bases identical to TRBD1. V shed 0 bases and J 4 bases; nucleotides not matched to a gene: 8. The CDR3 extends over 15 amino acids. Germline V gives CDR1 GTSNPN, CDR2 SVGIG (reference sequence). For the CDR3, the DNA is TGTGCCTGGAGTGTTCTAGGGGGCTTCCGCACTGAAGCTTTCTTT. It translates to CAWSVLGGFRTEAFF.

This clone came up a few times. The V call is TRBV28, the J call TRBJ1-2; the D is unclear. V lost 1 base and J 4 bases, leaving 7 bases between the germline ends. The germline CDR1 and CDR2 sequences are MDHEN and SYDVKM. The CDR3 totals 13 residues. CDR3 protein: CASSLSVLYGYTF. The DNA for the CDR3 is TGTGCCAGCAGTTTATCTGTCCTCTATGGCTACACCTTC.

The rearrangement links TRBV25-1 to TRBJ2-7; D remains ambiguous. This CDR3 has 11 residues. The V and J ends lost 4 bases and 5 bases respectively, with 6 bases between them. The V gene's germline CDR1 is MGHDK and CDR2 SYGVNS. CDR3 in DNA: TGTGCCAGCAGTGCTAAGCACGAGCAGTACTTC. Its protein is CASSAKHEQYF.

The rearrangement links TRBV6-1 to TRBJ2-2; 7 bases agree with TRBD2. Germline V CDR1 and CDR2: MNHNS, SASEGT. The CDR3 runs 15 residues. The V segment lost 6 bases and the J segment 1 base; nucleotides outside the gene matches: 5. CDR3 nucleotides: TGTGCCAGCAGAAAGGCTAGCGGGAACACCGGGGAGCTGTTTTTT. It yields the protein CASRKASGNTGELFF.

This chain uses TRBV29-1 with TRBJ2-3, with D tentatively TRBD1 (6 bases). The germline V gene encodes CDR1 SQVTM and CDR2 ANQGSEA. This CDR3 contains 15 residues. Trimming stripped 0 bases from V and 6 bases from J, with 16 bases between. In DNA form, the CDR3 reads TGCAGCGTTGAAGAGTTCGGACAGAGGGGGGATACGCAGTATTTT. Translating gives CSVEEFGQRGDTQYF.

The chain couples TRBV6-1 to TRBJ1-4; D not certain. This CDR3 is built from 14 residues. Germline CDR1 reads MNHNS; CDR2 reads SASEGT. The V end was cut by 7 bases, the J end by 0 bases, with 9 bases between. CDR3 sequence reads: CASTATSTNEKLFF. The CDR3 nucleotides are TGTGCCAGCACCGCCACCTCAACTAATGAAAAACTGTTTTTT.

The V gene is TRBV29-1, the J gene TRBJ1-2; perhaps TRBD1 as D (5 bases). The CDR3 is 12 residues long. Germline loops: CDR1 SQVTM, CDR2 ANQGSEA. V lost 6 bases, J lost 5 bases, and 13 bases lay in between. CDR3 protein: CSVAGASYGYTF. The CDR3 DNA reads TGCAGCGTCGCCGGGGCCTCATATGGCTACACCTTC.

The rearrangement uses TRBV18 and TRBJ1-5; D ambiguous. V was pared by 2 bases and J by 0 bases, with 8 bases between. From germline, CDR1 is KGHSH and CDR2 LQKENI. This CDR3 comprises 15 residues. The CDR3 loop is CASSPAGFSNQPQHF. The CDR3, as DNA: TGTGCCAGCTCACCAGCGGGGTTTAGCAATCAGCCCCAGCATTTT. Drawing the rest from reference TRBV18 and TRBJ1-5, the complete variable domain is NAGVMQNPRHLVRRRGQEARLRCSPMKGHSHVYWYRQLPEEGLKFMVYLQKENIIDESGMPKERFSAEFPKEGPSILRIQQVVRGDSAAYFCASSPAGFSNQPQHFGDGTRLSIL.

This chain joins TRBV19 and TRBJ2-5, with TRBD2 identical over 10 bases. Germline CDR1 LNHDA, CDR2 SQIVND (reference sequence). The CDR3 has 15 amino acids. V dropped 8 bases and J dropped 2; count of bases not matched to a gene: 8. CDR3 bases: TGTGCCAGTCGAATAAGCGGGGGGGTGCAAGAGACCCAGTACTTC. Protein: CASRISGGVQETQYF. Full variable domain (missing parts from reference TRBV19 and TRBJ2-5): DGGITQSPKYLFRKEGQNVTLSCEQNLNHDAMYWYRQDPGQGLRLIYYSQIVNDFQKGDIAEGYSVSREKKESFPLTVTSAQKNPTAFYLCASRISGGVQETQYFGPGTRLLVL.

This clone was counted a single time. V is TRBV6-5 and J is TRBJ1-2; a possible D gene is TRBD1 (5 bases). Trimming pared 6 bases from V and 2 bases from J, leaving 13 bases between. Germline loops: CDR1 MNHEY, CDR2 SVGAGI. CDR3 length equals 14 residues. DNA of the CDR3: TGTGCCAGCAGACCCCTTGGGGGGAACTATGGCTACACCTTC. Translated: CASRPLGGNYGYTF.

There are a few counts of this clone. The V and J genes are TRBV29-1 and TRBJ1-2; D remains ambiguous. The CDR3 is 11 residues long. Trimming stripped 7 bases from V and 7 bases from J, with 13 bases between. The V gene's germline CDR1 is SQVTM and CDR2 ANQGSEA. The CDR3 DNA reads TGCAGCGCGTCTTACCGAGGTGGCTACACCTTC. It codes for CSASYRGGYTF.